This T cell receptor beta chain emerged from a study of T cells after yellow fever vaccination. V was trimmed by 3 bases and J by 0 bases, leaving 3 bases between them. The CDR3 is 11 residues long. Looked up from germline, CDR1 is DFQATT and CDR2 is SNEGSKA (reference sequence). Each CDR3 protein is one row after TCRdb ran MiXCR on the 5' RACE reads. The sample consists of 500,000 to 700,000 distinct CDR3 sequences, about a fifth of them appearing once. General study findings and limits: Clonotype sharing between CD4 and CD8 compartments was small.

This clonotype came up many times. What it recognizes is unknown. This TCR was recovered from a young man who received the YFV17D yellow fever vaccine. J is TRBJ2-7 and V is TRBV20-1; D is uncertain. Here the sequenced sample was PBMCs, taken 15 days after the yellow fever booster vaccination. CDR3 residues: CSASPSYEQYF. CDR3 nucleotides: TGCAGTGCTAGCCCCTCCTACGAGCAGTACTTC.